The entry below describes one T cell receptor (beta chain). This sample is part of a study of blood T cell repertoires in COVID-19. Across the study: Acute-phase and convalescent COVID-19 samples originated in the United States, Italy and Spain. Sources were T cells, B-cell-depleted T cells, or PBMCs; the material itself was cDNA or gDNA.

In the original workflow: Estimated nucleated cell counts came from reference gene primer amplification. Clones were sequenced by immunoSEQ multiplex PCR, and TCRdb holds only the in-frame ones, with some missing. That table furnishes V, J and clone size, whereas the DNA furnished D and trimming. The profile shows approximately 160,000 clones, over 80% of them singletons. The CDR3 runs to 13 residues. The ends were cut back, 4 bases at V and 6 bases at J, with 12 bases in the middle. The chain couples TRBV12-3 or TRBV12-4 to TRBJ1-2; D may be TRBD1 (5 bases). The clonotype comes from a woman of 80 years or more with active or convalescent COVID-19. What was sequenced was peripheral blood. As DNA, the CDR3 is TGTGCCAGCAGTTCCGGTGGAGGGGATGGCTACACCTTC. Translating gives CASSSGGGDGYTF.